The subject of this entry is one T cell receptor beta chain. The data originate from a study of blood T cell repertoires in COVID-19. Study in general: Spain, Italy and the United States supplied samples that represented acute and convalescent COVID-19. Sources were T cells, B-cell-depleted T cells, or PBMCs; the material itself was cDNA or gDNA.

V lost 4 bases, J lost 2 bases, and 5 bases stayed unmatched. Germline assignment: CDR1 MNHEY and CDR2 SMNVEV (reference sequence). This CDR3 is 15 amino acids long. In the study's own analysis: Nucleated cell counts were estimated from reference gene primer amplification. Profiled with immunoSEQ multiplex PCR; TCRdb holds only in-frame clones, not every one. The V and J calls and clone size are taken from that table; D and trimming were inferred from the DNA. The table records a few hundred thousand clones, 90% of them present only once. The J gene is TRBJ1-5, the V gene TRBV27; 7 bases align to TRBD1. Sample: PBMCs or T cells enriched from blood (not recorded which). The sequence derives from a woman aged 18-30 years with acute COVID-19. The CDR3 region is CASSSRQGGNQPQHF. CDR3 nucleotides: TGTGCCAGCAGTTCCCGACAGGGAGGCAATCAGCCCCAGCATTTT.